Each of the 16 T cell receptor beta chains below was sequenced from the same sample in a study of CD8+ T cells in alopecia areata. Sequencing used cDNA as its template, made by extracting RNA and reverse transcribing it. Clones were sequenced by immunoSEQ multiplex PCR, and TCRdb holds only the in-frame ones, with some missing. Of 150,000 to 200,000 clones in the sample, about two thirds were seen once. The treatment denotes: oral pan-JAK inhibitor, 5-10 mg twice daily. Sequenced here: CD4+ T cells sorted from blood, sampled at week 4, from a patient treated with tofacitinib. The receptors derive from a human donor with alopecia areata.

The rearrangement uses TRBV7-3 and TRBJ1-1; no clear D gene. The CDR3 covers 13 residues. Per the germline V gene, CDR1 is SGHTA and CDR2 is FQGTGA. Trimming removed 8 bases at V and 0 bases at J, with 10 bases between. In DNA, the CDR3 is TGTGCCAGCGGACGGAACATGAACACTGAAGCTTTCTTT. Its protein product is CASGRNMNTEAFF.

The chain is built from TRBV25-1 and TRBJ1-1; D is unclear. Trimming removed 2 bases at V and 4 bases at J, with 8 bases between. CDR3 size: 13 residues. Germline lookup yields CDR1 MGHDK and CDR2 SYGVNS. Here the CDR3 reads CASSEKWGTEAFF. In nucleotides, the CDR3 is TGTGCCAGCAGTGAAAAGTGGGGCACTGAAGCTTTCTTT.

J is TRBJ2-3 and V is TRBV5-1, with 9 bases aligning to TRBD1. This CDR3 contains 14 residues. Trimming at V came to 4 bases and at J to 4 bases, leaving 4 bases not matched to a gene. Looked up from germline, CDR1 is SGHRS and CDR2 is YFSETQ. This chain's CDR3 is CASSRDRAADTQYF. CDR3 nucleotide sequence: TGCGCCAGCAGCCGGGACAGGGCGGCAGATACGCAGTATTTT.

The chain joins TRBV10-2 to TRBJ2-5; D unresolved. The CDR3 loop spans 13 amino acids. Trimming cost V 7 bases and J 3 bases, with 12 bases left between them. Germline CDR1 is WSHSY and CDR2 is SAAADI. CDR3 bases: TGCGCCAGCATGGTAGGGTCGAAAGAGACCCAGTACTTC. Amino acids: CASMVGSKETQYF.

This chain links TRBV30 with TRBJ1-2; unclear D gene. Trimming pared 4 bases from V and 14 bases from J, leaving 8 bases between. This CDR3 contains 8 residues. Looked up from germline, CDR1 is GTSNPN and CDR2 is SVGIG (reference sequence). CDR3 amino acids: CAWNRNTF. The CDR3 region has the DNA TGTGCCTGGAATCGTAATACCTTC.

In this sample, this clone turned up a few times. The V call is TRBV20-1, the J call TRBJ2-7; D not certain. Per germline, CDR1 DFQATT and CDR2 SNEGSKA (reference sequence). The CDR3 extends over 11 amino acids. The V and J ends lost 3 bases and 3 bases respectively, with 6 bases between them. This CDR3 reads CSARSYYEQYF. CDR3 bases: TGCAGTGCTAGGAGCTACTACGAGCAGTACTTC.

This clone was recorded a few times. V is TRBV29-1 and J is TRBJ1-4, with TRBD1 identical over 8 bases. Germline V gene sequence: CDR1 SQVTM, CDR2 ANQGSEA. CDR3 length equals 15 residues. The ends lost 5 bases at V and 0 bases at J; junction bases unmatched: 5. The CDR3, as DNA: TGCAGCGTTAAGAAACAGGGGGCAACTAATGAAAAACTGTTTTTT. Its translation: CSVKKQGATNEKLFF.

This clone has a handful of counts. V and J are TRBV11-1 and TRBJ2-3; no definite D call. Per germline, CDR1 SGHAT and CDR2 FQDESV (reference sequence). V was clipped by 5 bases and J by 1 base, with 10 bases between them. The CDR3 extends over 14 amino acids. CDR3 DNA sequence: TGTGCCAGCAGCCCCCACTTGGGCACAGATACGCAGTATTTT. This codes for CASSPHLGTDTQYF.

V and J are TRBV9 and TRBJ2-5; no clear D. Trimming removed 0 bases at V and 0 bases at J, with 9 bases between. This CDR3 is 15 amino acids long. Per the germline V gene, CDR1 is SGDLS and CDR2 is YYNGEE. The CDR3 DNA is TGTGCCAGCAGCGTAGGTCCCGAGTACCAAGAGACCCAGTACTTC. Translating gives CASSVGPEYQETQYF.

In its sample, this clone was seen a few times. The chain joins TRBV5-1 to TRBJ2-7; TRBD1 matches 9 bases. Germline values: CDR1 SGHRS, CDR2 YFSETQ. The V gene end was trimmed by 6 bases and the J gene end by 5 bases; junction bases not matched to a gene: 12. This CDR3 is built from 15 residues. CDR3 bases: TGCGCCAGCAAACCTCCGGGACAGGGTGTCCACGAGCAGTACTTC. Its translation is CASKPPGQGVHEQYF.

V and J are TRBV28 and TRBJ2-7; D might be TRBD1 (6 bases). Germline V gene lookup returns CDR1 MDHEN and CDR2 SYDVKM. This CDR3 spans 15 amino acids. Trimming stripped 7 bases from V and 0 bases from J, with 16 bases between. The CDR3 is CASKTQGTGSYEQYF. CDR3 DNA: TGTGCCAGCAAGACACAGGGTACCGGCTCCTACGAGCAGTACTTC.

This clone was counted a single time. This CDR3 reads CASSLGTGDYGYTF. The CDR3 DNA follows: TGTGCCAGCAGCTTAGGAACAGGGGACTATGGCTACACCTTC. V gene TRBV7-9 combines with J gene TRBJ1-2; 7 bases agree with TRBD1. The ends lost 1 base at V and 3 bases at J; junction bases unmatched: 2. CDR1 is SEHNR and CDR2 is FQNEAQ in the germline V gene (reference sequence). The CDR3 sequence is 14 residues long.

The chain joins TRBV9 to TRBJ2-2; D is possibly TRBD1 (6 bases). This CDR3 contains 15 residues. Germline CDR1 reads SGDLS; CDR2 reads YYNGEE. V gave up 3 bases and J gave up 7 bases, with 16 bases separating them. The CDR3 sequence: CASSAIQGAHGELFF. The CDR3 coding sequence is TGTGCCAGCAGCGCAATACAGGGAGCGCACGGGGAGCTGTTTTTT. Together with reference TRBV9 and TRBJ2-2, the CDR3 gives the full variable domain: DSGVTQTPKHLITATGQRVTLRCSPRSGDLSVYWYQQSLDQGLQFLIQYYNGEERAKGNILERFSAQQFPDLHSELNLSSLELGDSALYFCASSAIQGAHGELFFGEGSRLTVL.

The V gene is TRBV4-3, the J gene TRBJ2-6, with a weak D call TRBD1 (6 bases). The V end lost 6 bases, the J end lost 0 bases, and 12 bases lay between the germline ends. The CDR3 has 16 residues. Per germline, CDR1 LGHNA and CDR2 YSLEER. CDR3 loop: CASSPWTASGANVLTF. CDR3 sequence (DNA): TGCGCCAGCAGTCCTTGGACAGCCTCTGGGGCCAACGTCCTGACTTTC.

The chain links TRBV30 to TRBJ2-2; D may be TRBD2 (5 bases). Germline CDR1 and CDR2: GTSNPN and SVGIG (reference sequence). The V end was cut by 8 bases, the J end by 6 bases, with 13 bases between. The length of the CDR3 is 12 residues. The CDR3 bases are TGTGCCCACGGACTTGGGGCCGGGGAGCTGTTTTTT. This codes for CAHGLGAGELFF.

The V and J genes are TRBV19 and TRBJ2-5; unclear D gene. In germline, CDR1 is LNHDA, CDR2 SQIVND (reference sequence). Trimming left V 5 bases short and J 5 bases short, with 18 bases between. This CDR3 contains 15 residues. CDR3 amino acids: CASSYIAVVGETQYF. The CDR3, as DNA: TGTGCCAGTAGTTATATCGCAGTGGTCGGCGAGACCCAGTACTTC.